This T cell receptor beta chain was captured in a study of T cell repertoires in cytomegalovirus infection. Germline CDR1 and CDR2: SQVTM and ANQGSEA. The CDR3 extends over 13 amino acids. The germline V and J ends were trimmed by 4 bases and 2 bases, with 11 bases remaining between them. One entry per CDR3 protein results from TCRdb running MiXCR on the reads. The data show more than 650,000 distinct CDR3 sequences, with roughly 35% seen just once and roughly 2.8% held by the top ten. This clonotype was counted only a few times. The sequencing sample was made of PBMCs. The chain couples TRBV29-1 to TRBJ2-5; D ambiguous. The receptor was derived from a human donor in good health (CMV status not recorded). Some clones in this sample may be carry-over from other donors' samples. The CDR3 sequence is CSVAGNPQETQYF. CDR3 nucleotide sequence: TGCAGCGTTGCGGGTAACCCACAAGAGACCCAGTACTTC.